The 26 T cell receptor beta chains below come from one sample, sequenced in a study of graft-versus-host responses after intestinal transplantation (dated by TCRdb to the early 2020s). The receptor library was made with the immunoSEQ multiplex PCR assay. Sourced from immuneACCESS, this table was stored by TCRdb with only in-frame sequences that have V and J called. A share of the clones is absent; for the studies checked, an unresolved V gene accounts for under half, and the remainder has no known explanation. This sample holds approximately 19,000 clones; around 79% were observed only once. The top ten clones comprise about 1.9% of the sample. This sample comprised PBMCs, obtained 14 days after transplant. The receptors come from a human patient who received an intestinal transplant, so some T cells may come from the graft donor.

The chain carries TRBV5-6 and TRBJ2-7; no firm D call. The CDR3 spans 15 residues. Trimming removed 6 bases at V and 0 bases at J, with 16 bases between. In germline, CDR1 is SGHDT, CDR2 YYEEEE. CDR3: CASTPGWASSYEQYF. The CDR3 nucleotides read TGTGCCAGCACCCCCGGTTGGGCGAGCTCCTACGAGCAGTACTTC.

This clone was seen a handful of times. The rearrangement links TRBV6-6 to TRBJ2-1; 8 bases are shared with TRBD2. Germline V gene lookup returns CDR1 MNHNY and CDR2 SVGAGI (reference sequence). This CDR3 is 16 amino acids long. With V trimmed by 6 bases and J by 2 bases, 9 bases remained unmatched. The CDR3 loop reads CASSRAGATAYNEQFF. Here the CDR3 DNA reads TGTGCCAGCAGCCGAGCGGGGGCCACCGCCTACAATGAGCAGTTCTTC.

J is TRBJ2-5 and V is TRBV7-9, with D perhaps matching TRBD1 (5 bases). CDR3 length: 13 residues. Germline V gene data show CDR1 as SEHNR and CDR2 as FQNEAQ (reference sequence). V dropped 5 bases and J dropped 5 bases, with 12 bases sitting between them. Here the CDR3 reads CASSRQGAETQYF. The CDR3 DNA is TGTGCCAGCAGCCGTCAGGGTGCGGAGACCCAGTACTTC. The complete variable domain, with remaining parts taken from reference TRBV7-9 and TRBJ2-5, reads DTGVSQNPRHKITKRGQNVTFRCDPISEHNRLYWYRQTLGQGPEFLTYFQNEAQLEKSRLLSDRFSAERPKGSFSTLEIQRTEQGDSAMYLCASSRQGAETQYFGPGTRLLVL.

The rearrangement links TRBV4-2 to TRBJ2-1, with 8 bases lining up with TRBD2. The CDR3 spans 16 residues. CDR1 is LGHNA, CDR2 YNFKEQ, per germline. V was clipped by 0 bases and J by 2 bases; unmatched bases: 3. CDR3 residues: CASSQEGLGPYNEQFF. CDR3 nucleotides: TGTGCCAGCAGCCAAGAGGGACTAGGGCCCTACAATGAGCAGTTCTTC.

The chain carries TRBV4-1 and TRBJ2-3; possibly TRBD2 for D (6 bases). Germline CDR1 reads MGHRA; CDR2 reads YSYEKL. The CDR3 is 18 residues long. V lost 0 bases to trimming and J lost 2 bases, with 18 bases between them. The CDR3 sequence is CASSQEGRQVLLTDTQYF. CDR3 DNA: TGCGCCAGCAGCCAAGAGGGGAGGCAGGTCCTCCTCACAGATACGCAGTATTTT.

This CDR3 reads CASSGQANYEQYF. The CDR3 DNA is TGTGCCAGCAGCGGACAGGCGAACTACGAGCAGTACTTC. The chain links TRBV6-5 to TRBJ2-7; 7 positions match TRBD1. V was clipped by 6 bases and J by 3 bases; unmatched bases: 5. From germline, CDR1 is MNHEY and CDR2 SVGAGI. The CDR3 extends over 13 amino acids.

This chain links TRBV6-6 with TRBJ2-1; 10 bases map to TRBD2. With V trimmed by 4 bases and J by 0 bases, 0 bases remained unmatched. The CDR3 runs to 15 residues. Germline loops: CDR1 MNHNY, CDR2 SVGAGI (reference sequence). The CDR3 DNA sequence: TGTGCCAGCAGTTCTAGCGGGAGCTCCTACAATGAGCAGTTCTTC. Its translation: CASSSSGSSYNEQFF.

The chain employs TRBV5-4 and TRBJ2-7, with D tentatively TRBD1 (5 bases). V was cut by 7 bases and J by 0 bases, with 8 bases left in between. The length of the CDR3 is 12 residues. CDR1 is SGHNT, CDR2 YYREEE, per germline (reference sequence). The CDR3 region is CASYDSSYEQYF. The DNA for the CDR3 is TGTGCCAGCTACGACAGCTCCTACGAGCAGTACTTC.

This clone has a handful of counts. J is TRBJ2-5 and V is TRBV9; 11 bases fit TRBD2. The CDR3 totals 14 residues. Germline V gene lookup returns CDR1 SGDLS and CDR2 YYNGEE. Trimming at V came to 3 bases and at J to 7 bases, leaving 5 bases not matched to a gene. The CDR3 reads CASSARLAGTTQYF. In DNA form, the CDR3 reads TGTGCCAGCAGCGCCCGACTAGCGGGGACGACCCAGTACTTC.

V usage is TRBV7-9 and J usage is TRBJ2-7; TRBD2 aligns across 7 bases. Germline CDR1 and CDR2: SEHNR and FQNEAQ (reference sequence). CDR3 length: 13 amino acids. Losses at the gene ends were 10 bases for V and 2 bases for J; bases not matched to a gene: 8. The CDR3 nucleotides read TGTGCCATCTCAAGCGGGAAGACCTACGAGCAGTACTTC. This encodes CAISSGKTYEQYF.

The rearrangement links TRBV5-1 to TRBJ2-7; the match to TRBD1 covers 8 bases. Germline loops: CDR1 SGHRS, CDR2 YFSETQ. The CDR3 runs 12 residues. V shed 6 bases and J 5 bases; nucleotides not matched to a gene: 4. This chain's CDR3 is CASNQGANEQYF. The CDR3 nucleotides read TGCGCCAGCAACCAGGGGGCGAACGAGCAGTACTTC. The whole variable domain, remainder taken from reference TRBV5-1 and TRBJ2-7, is KAGVTQTPRYLIKTRGQQVTLSCSPISGHRSVSWYQQTPGQGLQFLFEYFSETQRNKGNFPGRFSGRQFSNSRSEMNVSTLELGDSALYLCASNQGANEQYFGPGTRLTVT.

This chain uses TRBV28 with TRBJ2-2; possible D gene TRBD1, 6 bases. The V end was cut by 5 bases, the J end by 7 bases, with 8 bases between. The CDR3 is made up of 12 amino acids. Germline V gene sequence: CDR1 MDHEN, CDR2 SYDVKM. The CDR3 here is CASSPGVGELFF. CDR3 bases: TGTGCCAGCAGTCCAGGGGTCGGGGAGCTGTTTTTT.

This chain connects TRBV7-9 to TRBJ1-1; D unresolved. The V gene's germline CDR1 is SEHNR and CDR2 FQNEAQ (reference sequence). The V gene lost 1 base and the J gene lost 9 bases, with 9 bases spanning the gap. The CDR3 covers 12 residues. CDR3 loop: CASSLGLGKAFF. CDR3 nucleotides: TGTGCCAGCAGCTTAGGGCTAGGGAAAGCTTTCTTT.

This CDR3 is CASSAAGGTDTQYF. The CDR3, as DNA: TGTGCCAGCAGTGCTGCAGGGGGCACAGATACGCAGTATTTT. The chain recombines TRBV2 with TRBJ2-3; tentatively, D is TRBD1 (6 bases). The length of the CDR3 is 14 residues. The germline CDR1 and CDR2 sequences are SNHLY and FYNNEI. The V and J ends lost 4 bases and 1 base respectively, with 9 bases between them.

In its sample, this clone was seen a few times. V usage is TRBV11-2 and J usage is TRBJ1-3; TRBD1 matches at 7 bases. This CDR3 is built from 14 residues. The ends lost 5 bases at V and 2 bases at J; junction bases unmatched: 3. CDR1 is SGHAT and CDR2 is FQNNGV in the germline V gene. CDR3 in DNA: TGTGCCAGCAGCGTTGACAGGGCTGGAAACACCATATATTTT. This codes for CASSVDRAGNTIYF.

The chain joins TRBV5-1 to TRBJ2-5, with a possible D match to TRBD1 (5 bases). Germline V gene lookup returns CDR1 SGHRS and CDR2 YFSETQ. There are 16 residues in the CDR3. The V gene lost 3 bases and the J gene lost 2 bases, with 17 bases spanning the gap. The CDR3 reads CASSSPRGHRQETQYF. The CDR3 coding sequence is TGCGCCAGCAGCTCTCCACGAGGACACCGGCAAGAGACCCAGTACTTC.

The CDR3 is CSVGTHGSGNEQYF. The CDR3 coding sequence is TGCAGCGTCGGAACCCATGGTAGCGGGAACGAGCAGTACTTC. V gene TRBV29-1 combines with J gene TRBJ2-7; 8 positions agree with TRBD2. Per the germline V gene, CDR1 is SQVTM and CDR2 is ANQGSEA. This CDR3 spans 14 amino acids. Losses at the gene ends were 6 bases for V and 5 bases for J; bases not matched to a gene: 12.

The rearrangement joins TRBV7-2 to TRBJ2-1, with D possibly TRBD1 on 5 matching bases. V was shortened by 5 bases and J by 2 bases, with 13 bases between the two germline ends. Germline V CDR1 and CDR2: SGHTA, FQGNSA. This CDR3 has 15 residues. The chain's CDR3 is CASSPLGAPYNEQFF. In nucleotides, the CDR3 is TGTGCCAGCAGCCCCCTTGGGGCCCCCTACAATGAGCAGTTCTTC.

The chain recombines TRBV5-1 with TRBJ2-1, with 7 bases aligning to TRBD2. Germline CDR1 SGHRS, CDR2 YFSETQ. This CDR3 has 17 residues. Germline trimming cut 0 bases from V and 4 bases from J; bases unmatched to any gene: 10. CDR3 nucleotide sequence: TGCGCCAGCAGCTTGGCCGGGCGGGGGACCTCTTACAATGAGCAGTTCTTC. It yields the protein CASSLAGRGTSYNEQFF.

This clone was counted once. The CDR3 DNA is TGCGCCAGCAGCCGTTTACCGGGACCGATGAACACTGAAGCTTTCTTT. Translation: CASSRLPGPMNTEAFF. This rearrangement joins TRBV4-1 to TRBJ1-1; D may be TRBD1 (5 bases). Trimming removed 4 bases from V and 0 bases from J, with 15 bases in between. CDR1 and CDR2 (germline): MGHRA, YSYEKL. There are 16 residues in the CDR3.

The gene calls are TRBV27 and TRBJ2-7, with no clear D. Germline V gives CDR1 MNHEY, CDR2 SMNVEV (reference sequence). Trimming took off 2 bases at V and 2 bases at J, with 7 bases between the two ends. CDR3 size: 13 residues. The CDR3 is CASSLQEPYEQYF. CDR3 DNA: TGTGCCAGCAGTTTACAGGAACCCTACGAGCAGTACTTC.

This clone was detected only a few times. The V gene is TRBV15, the J gene TRBJ1-5; 11 bases map to TRBD1. The CDR3 is 15 amino acids. With V trimmed by 5 bases and J by 4 bases, 4 bases remained unmatched. CDR1 LNHNV and CDR2 YYDKDF come from the germline V gene (reference sequence). The DNA of the CDR3 is TGTGCCACCAGCTGGACAGGGGGCGCAAATCAGCCCCAGCATTTT. Its translation: CATSWTGGANQPQHF.

The chain is built from TRBV4-2 and TRBJ2-1; TRBD2 agrees at 9 bases. The CDR3 loop spans 16 amino acids. Germline CDR1 and CDR2: LGHNA and YNFKEQ. Germline trimming cut 0 bases from V and 6 bases from J; bases unmatched to any gene: 6. The CDR3 is CASSQDPTSGLNEQFF. As DNA, the CDR3 is TGTGCCAGCAGCCAAGACCCCACTAGCGGGCTCAATGAGCAGTTCTTC.

As for this clone: A junction boundary mismatches the germline segment, possibly from a read error. Other DNA sequences within the sample encode an identical CDR3. The rearrangement joins TRBV19 to TRBJ1-2; tentative D call: TRBD1 (6 bases). The germline CDR1 and CDR2 sequences are LNHDA and SQIVND (reference sequence). The CDR3 is 16 amino acids. DNA of the CDR3: TGTGCCAGTAGTATCCGGGCGGACAGTAGAATTGATGGCTATACCTTC. Protein sequence: CASSIRADSRIDGYTF.

In nucleotides, the CDR3 is TGTGCCAGCAATGGACAGGGACTGAGCACTGAAGCTTTCTTT. Encoded protein: CASNGQGLSTEAFF. V usage is TRBV6-4 and J usage is TRBJ1-1, with TRBD1 identical over 8 bases. V lost 7 bases to trimming and J lost 4 bases; unmatched junction nucleotides: 8. Germline CDR1 is MRHNA and CDR2 is SNTAGT. The CDR3 runs to 14 residues.

V usage is TRBV27 and J usage is TRBJ1-4; 10 nucleotides align to TRBD1. CDR1 is MNHEY, CDR2 SMNVEV, per germline (reference sequence). Trimming cost V 5 bases and J 10 bases; bases outside gene matches: 7. The CDR3 has 14 amino acids. CDR3 amino acids: CASSPGTGVGKLFF. As DNA, the CDR3 is TGTGCCAGCAGTCCCGGGACAGGGGTAGGAAAACTGTTTTTT.